This record covers a single T cell receptor beta chain. The protocol was immunoSEQ multiplex PCR, while the TCRdb copy is restricted to in-frame clones and leaves out a portion. The sample records 230,000 or so clones, 80% to 85% being singletons. The sample comes from a study of blood T cell repertoires in COVID-19. Across the study: Some COVID-19 samples were acute and others convalescent; all came from the United States, Italy and Spain.

Germline V gene data show CDR1 as MNHNS and CDR2 as SASEGT. Trimming took 3 bases from V and 1 from J, leaving 18 bases between them. This CDR3 is 17 amino acids long. The V call is TRBV6-1, the J call TRBJ1-1, with D perhaps matching TRBD1 (5 bases). The source material was peripheral blood. The sequence derives from a young man with active or convalescent COVID-19. The CDR3 bases are TGTGCCAGCAGTGACGCCCCGGGGGGAGCAGCGAACACTGAAGCTTTCTTT. It specifies CASSDAPGGAANTEAFF.